This is a list of T cell receptor beta chains from one sample in a study of CD8+ T cells in alopecia areata. Measured with immunoSEQ multiplex PCR; TCRdb has only the in-frame clones, and not every one. Of 120,000 or so clones in the sample, 47% were seen once. Input material: NKG2D-low CD8+ T cells sorted from blood. The receptors come from a human donor with alopecia areata. The CDR3 runs from the conserved cysteine through the conserved F or W. Only some rows state a clone size, as once, few, many or a class for expanded clones.

V: TRBV2
J: TRBJ2-3
size: NA
length: 15
CDR3: CASRDQGHITDTQYF

V: TRBV29-1
J: TRBJ2-7
size: NA
length: 17
CDR3: CSVEGTAGTSGAYEQYF

V: TRBV7-9
J: TRBJ2-3
size: NA
length: 17
CDR3: CASSLSILAGAGDTQYF

V: TRBV29-1
J: TRBJ1-2
size: few
length: 14
CDR3: CSVEESGGAYGYTF

V: TRBV29-1
J: TRBJ2-3
size: NA
length: 17
CDR3: CSVEDLVREWVTDTQYF

V: TRBV29-1
J: TRBJ1-2
size: few
length: 11
CDR3: CSVEDRYGYTF

V: TRBV28
J: TRBJ2-7
size: few
length: 11
CDR3: CASSTTYEQYF

V: TRBV29-1
J: TRBJ2-7
size: NA
length: 13
CDR3: CSGSDRSSYEQYF

V: TRBV28
J: TRBJ2-7
size: NA
length: 14
CDR3: CASSLRESSYEQYF

V: TRBV9
J: TRBJ1-1
size: NA
length: 11
CDR3: CASSRGDEAFF

V: TRBV9
J: TRBJ2-1
size: NA
length: 11
CDR3: CASGVGNEQFF

V: TRBV6-6
J: TRBJ1-2
size: few
length: 15
CDR3: CASSILPAGYYGYTF

V: TRBV6-5
J: TRBJ2-5
size: few
length: 12
CDR3: CASSYSGETQYF

V: TRBV27
J: TRBJ2-1
size: few
length: 13
CDR3: CASSSTSYNEQFF

V: TRBV20-1
J: TRBJ2-1
size: few
length: 11
CDR3: CSARDYNEQFF

V: TRBV4-3
J: TRBJ2-5
size: few
length: 17
CDR3: CASSQDHVSRRRETQYF

V: TRBV29-1
J: TRBJ2-7
size: NA
length: 14
CDR3: CSVESAPPSYEQYF

V: TRBV2
J: TRBJ2-7
size: NA
length: 11
CDR3: CASLWDTEQYF

V: TRBV23-1
J: TRBJ1-5
size: few
length: 11
CDR3: CAKKRSQPQHF

V: TRBV23-1
J: TRBJ2-3
size: few
length: 16
CDR3: CASSPSVDRELDTQYF

V: TRBV13
J: TRBJ1-5
size: NA
length: 14
CDR3: CASSLGQSNQPQHF

V: TRBV29-1
J: TRBJ2-7
size: few
length: 13
CDR3: CSVAYRGADEQYF

V: TRBV11-2
J: TRBJ2-5
size: NA
length: 14
CDR3: CASSLEGSQETQYF

V: TRBV4-1
J: TRBJ2-5
size: few
length: 13
CDR3: CASSQEPAETQYF

V: TRBV5-6
J: TRBJ1-1
size: NA
length: 12
CDR3: CASSHYGTEAFF

V: TRBV29-1
J: TRBJ1-2
size: NA
length: 15
CDR3: CSVQLQLGQGHGYTF

V: TRBV30
J: TRBJ2-1
size: NA
length: 14
CDR3: CAWTDGGMSYEQFF

V: TRBV4-3
J: TRBJ2-7
size: once
length: 15
CDR3: CASSQRWQGGYEQYF

V: TRBV29-1
J: TRBJ1-2
size: NA
length: 13
CDR3: CSVPGPVNYGYTF

V: TRBV29-1
J: TRBJ2-7
size: few
length: 13
CDR3: CSVRTGGSYEQYF

V: TRBV25-1
J: TRBJ2-3
size: NA
length: 15
CDR3: CASSGHGTSTDTQYF

V: TRBV29-1
J: TRBJ2-3
size: NA
length: 13
CDR3: CSVELADQDTQYF

V: TRBV29-1
J: TRBJ2-7
size: few
length: 12
CDR3: CSVERGNYEQYF

V: TRBV7-9
J: TRBJ2-1
size: few
length: 13
CDR3: CASSLRPGDEQFF

V: TRBV30
J: TRBJ2-5
size: NA
length: 16
CDR3: CAWSLQGLAGVETQYF

V: TRBV29-1
J: TRBJ1-4
size: NA
length: 14
CDR3: CSVEEQAGDFSLFF

V: TRBV30
J: TRBJ1-2
size: NA
length: 13
CDR3: CAWRLGASYGYTF

V: TRBV25-1
J: TRBJ2-3
size: few
length: 15
CDR3: CASSKFPSSTDTQYF

V: TRBV28
J: TRBJ2-7
size: NA
length: 14
CDR3: CASSGRTSAYEQYF

V: TRBV29-1
J: NA
size: once
length: 12
CDR3: CSVEGQHYEQYF

V: TRBV9
J: TRBJ2-3
size: few
length: 15
CDR3: CASSDSGGATDTQYF

V: TRBV29-1
J: TRBJ2-7
size: NA
length: 19
CDR3: CSVKRAVTGTPQIPYEQYF

V: TRBV29-1
J: TRBJ2-4
size: few
length: 13
CDR3: CSVEGTAKNIQYF

V: TRBV28
J: TRBJ2-3
size: NA
length: 14
CDR3: CASSSRQSTDTQYF

V: TRBV29-1
J: TRBJ2-7
size: few
length: 13
CDR3: CSVQGKLTYEQYF

V: TRBV27
J: TRBJ1-2
size: NA
length: 11
CDR3: CASSGGYGYTF

V: TRBV29-1
J: TRBJ1-2
size: few
length: 12
CDR3: CSVEGQGGGYTF

V: TRBV30
J: TRBJ1-2
size: NA
length: 16
CDR3: CAWAPIPDRPNYGYTF

V: TRBV29-1
J: TRBJ1-1
size: NA
length: 11
CDR3: CSAPVGRGAFF